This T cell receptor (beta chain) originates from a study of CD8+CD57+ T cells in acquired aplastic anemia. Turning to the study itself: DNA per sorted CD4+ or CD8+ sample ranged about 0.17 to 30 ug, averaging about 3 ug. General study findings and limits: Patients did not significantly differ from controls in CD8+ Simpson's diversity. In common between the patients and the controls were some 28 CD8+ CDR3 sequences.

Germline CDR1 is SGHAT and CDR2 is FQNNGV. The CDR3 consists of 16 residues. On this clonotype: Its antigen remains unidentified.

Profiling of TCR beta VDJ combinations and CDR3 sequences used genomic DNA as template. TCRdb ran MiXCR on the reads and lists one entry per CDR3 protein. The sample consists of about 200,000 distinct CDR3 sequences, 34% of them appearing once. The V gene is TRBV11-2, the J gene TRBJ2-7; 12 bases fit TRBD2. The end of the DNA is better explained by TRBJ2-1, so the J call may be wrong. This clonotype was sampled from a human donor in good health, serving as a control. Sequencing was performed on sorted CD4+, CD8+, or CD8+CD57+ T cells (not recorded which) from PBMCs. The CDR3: CASSSQTSGRYNEQFF. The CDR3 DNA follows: TGTGCCAGCAGCTCCCAAACTAGCGGGAGGTACAATGAGCAGTTCTTC.